This passage covers 31 T cell receptor beta chains from one sample sequenced in a study of shared clonotypes between healthy human individuals. The table came from immunoSEQ multiplex PCR; TCRdb's copy has only in-frame clones and leaves some out. The table includes roughly 2.2 million clones, approximately 93% detected once. Sequenced sample: naive CD4+ T cells from PBMCs. Described subset: CD45RA+ positively selected. These receptors were taken from a man between 18 and 29 years old in good health. Some clones in this sample may be carry-over from other donors' samples.

Note on this clone: Other DNA sequences in the sample encode the same CDR3. In nucleotides, the CDR3 is TGTGCCAGCAGTTCCCCGGGACTAGCGGGAGAGGAGACCCAGTACTTC. Amino acid sequence: CASSSPGLAGEETQYF. The chain links TRBV28 to TRBJ2-5; 14 bases match TRBD2. V lost 4 bases and J lost 5; bases outside the gene matches: 6. Germline V gene sequence: CDR1 MDHEN, CDR2 SYDVKM. The CDR3 totals 16 residues.

This chain joins TRBV6-5 and TRBJ2-1; D perhaps matches TRBD2 (6 bases). Trimming removed 7 bases from V and 8 bases from J, with 9 bases in between. CDR3 length: 11 residues. Germline V gene data show CDR1 as MNHEY and CDR2 as SVGAGI. The CDR3, as DNA: TGTGCCAGCACCGCGGGACATGAGCAGTTCTTC. It translates to CASTAGHEQFF.

This chain uses TRBV28 with TRBJ2-5, with 8 bases fitting TRBD1. The ends lost 6 bases at V and 3 bases at J; junction bases unmatched: 0. The length of the CDR3 is 12 residues. The germline CDR1 and CDR2 sequences are MDHEN and SYDVKM. The CDR3 reads CASRGQEETQYF. CDR3 bases: TGTGCCAGCAGGGGACAGGAAGAGACCCAGTACTTC.

This clone showed up just a few times. V gene TRBV10-3 combines with J gene TRBJ1-2; D gene ambiguous. V lost 3 bases and J 7 bases, leaving 18 bases between the germline ends. The CDR3 sequence is 15 residues long. Germline values: CDR1 ENHRY, CDR2 SYGVKD. CDR3 amino acids: CAISDLVTPLGGYTF. CDR3 DNA sequence: TGTGCCATCAGTGATCTTGTTACCCCTTTGGGTGGCTACACCTTC.

This rearrangement joins TRBV2 to TRBJ1-5; the D is unclear. CDR3 size: 14 residues. V lost 4 bases, J lost 0 bases, and 7 bases lay in between. The germline V gene encodes CDR1 SNHLY and CDR2 FYNNEI. CDR3 DNA: TGTGCCAGCAGTGGCCAGGTTAGCAATCAGCCCCAGCATTTT. Translation: CASSGQVSNQPQHF.

This CDR3 reads CASSQVRRGLADTGELFF. CDR3 in DNA: TGTGCCAGCAGCCAAGTAAGGAGGGGACTAGCTGACACCGGGGAGCTGTTTTTT. V and J are TRBV14 and TRBJ2-2; 9 nucleotides line up with TRBD2. Germline assignment: CDR1 SGHDN and CDR2 FVKESK. The CDR3 sequence is 18 residues long. Trimming removed 1 base from V and 3 bases from J; junction bases left unmatched: 9. Full variable domain (remainder filled in from reference TRBV14 and TRBJ2-2): EAGVTQFPSHSVIEKGQTVTLRCDPISGHDNLYWYRRVMGKEIKFLLHFVKESKQDESGMPNNRFLAERTGGTYSTLKVQPAELEDSGVYFCASSQVRRGLADTGELFFGEGSRLTVL.

V usage is TRBV7-9 and J usage is TRBJ2-7; 10 bases fit TRBD1. The CDR3 runs 14 residues. J gave up 3 bases and V 5 bases, and 4 bases lay outside the gene matches. Looked up from germline, CDR1 is SEHNR and CDR2 is FQNEAQ (reference sequence). DNA for the CDR3: TGTGCCAGCAGCCATGGACAGGGGGACTACGAGCAGTACTTC. It translates to CASSHGQGDYEQYF.

The chain links TRBV5-1 to TRBJ1-1; no clear D. V was clipped by 0 bases and J by 0 bases, with 9 bases between them. This CDR3 has 15 amino acids. In germline, CDR1 is SGHRS, CDR2 YFSETQ. The CDR3 protein is CASSLEAGMNTEAFF. CDR3 DNA: TGCGCCAGCAGCTTGGAGGCGGGTATGAACACTGAAGCTTTCTTT.

This chain joins TRBV11-2 and TRBJ2-2, with D unresolved. Germline V lookup: CDR1 SGHAT, CDR2 FQNNGV. The CDR3 loop spans 16 amino acids. V lost 2 bases and J lost 4, with 14 bases in between. Written as DNA, the CDR3 is TGTGCCAGCAGCTTACAACCCTCTACGGGCACCGGGGAGCTGTTTTTT. Protein product: CASSLQPSTGTGELFF.

The V gene is TRBV2, the J gene TRBJ1-4; no clear D gene. The germline V gene has CDR1 SNHLY and CDR2 FYNNEI. Trimming cost V 9 bases and J 7 bases, with 12 bases left between them. CDR3 length: 12 residues. The CDR3 loop is CASTRVGEKLFF. The DNA for the CDR3 is TGTGCCAGTACCCGGGTGGGTGAAAAACTGTTTTTT.

The chain carries TRBV11-1 and TRBJ2-7; TRBD1 is a possible D gene (6 bases). The CDR3 spans 14 residues. Germline CDR1 reads SGHAT; CDR2 reads FQDESV (reference sequence). V dropped 1 base and J dropped 5 bases, with 12 bases sitting between them. CDR3 sequence: CASSLGVRGHEQYF. CDR3 nucleotide sequence: TGTGCCAGCAGCTTAGGGGTCAGGGGCCACGAGCAGTACTTC.

The rearrangement links TRBV5-1 to TRBJ2-3; 7 nucleotides align to TRBD1. The germline V gene has CDR1 SGHRS and CDR2 YFSETQ. V gave up 2 bases and J gave up 0 bases; unmatched junction bases: 9. The CDR3 has 17 amino acids. This chain's CDR3 is CASSFQPPGQSTDTQYF. CDR3 nucleotide sequence: TGCGCCAGCAGCTTCCAACCACCGGGACAGAGCACAGATACGCAGTATTTT.

The J gene is TRBJ2-7, the V gene TRBV5-6; D gene uncertain. The V gene lost 4 bases and the J gene lost 3 bases, with 11 bases spanning the gap. CDR1 is SGHDT, CDR2 YYEEEE, per germline. CDR3 length equals 13 residues. The CDR3: CASSPVGLYEQYF. The CDR3 DNA reads TGTGCCAGCAGCCCGGTTGGGCTCTACGAGCAGTACTTC.

The chain has TRBV7-8 and TRBJ1-2; D gene unclear. The CDR3 extends over 14 amino acids. From germline, CDR1 is SGHVS and CDR2 FQNEAQ. V was shortened by 0 bases and J by 3 bases, with 8 bases between the two germline ends. The CDR3 region is CASSLAGPDYGYTF. DNA of the CDR3: TGTGCCAGCAGCTTAGCCGGGCCAGACTATGGCTACACCTTC.

This rearrangement joins TRBV2 to TRBJ2-1; the match to TRBD2 covers 13 bases. Germline CDR1 is SNHLY and CDR2 is FYNNEI. The V gene end was trimmed by 4 bases and the J gene end by 0 bases; junction bases not matched to a gene: 12. This CDR3 contains 20 residues. The CDR3 coding sequence is TGTGCCAGCAGTGGGGGTACTAGCGGGAGGGCCTCGTCCTCCTACAATGAGCAGTTCTTC. The encoded protein is CASSGGTSGRASSSYNEQFF.

The chain employs TRBV28 and TRBJ2-7, with 7 bases lining up with TRBD1. The CDR3 is 15 residues long. With V trimmed by 5 bases and J by 4 bases, 11 bases remained unmatched. The germline V gene encodes CDR1 MDHEN and CDR2 SYDVKM. The CDR3 spells CASSTRQGMKYEQYF. CDR3 nucleotides: TGTGCCAGCAGTACTCGACAGGGAATGAAGTACGAGCAGTACTTC.

The chain is built from TRBV5-1 and TRBJ1-1, with 7 bases that match TRBD1. Trimming removed 4 bases from V and 5 bases from J; junction bases left unmatched: 5. The germline gives CDR1 SGHRS, CDR2 YFSETQ. CDR3 length: 13 amino acids. CDR3 DNA: TGCGCCAGCAGCGCGGGGACAGCTACTGAAGCTTTCTTT. Amino acids: CASSAGTATEAFF.

The chain carries TRBV6-1 and TRBJ2-7; 8 nucleotides match TRBD2. The junction had 4 bases not matched to a gene; V was cut back by 4 bases and J by 2 bases. The CDR3 has 14 amino acids. CDR1 MNHNS and CDR2 SASEGT come from the germline V gene. This CDR3 is CASSVSGGAYEQYF. CDR3 bases: TGTGCCAGCAGTGTGAGCGGGGGCGCCTACGAGCAGTACTTC.

The rearrangement joins TRBV4-2 to TRBJ2-7; D is possibly TRBD2 (6 bases). Germline values: CDR1 LGHNA, CDR2 YNFKEQ. This CDR3 is 16 amino acids long. V was cut by 3 bases and J by 4 bases, with 19 bases left in between. The DNA for the CDR3 is TGTGCCAGCAGCCACCAGATCCAGCGGGTGGGGTACGAGCAGTACTTC. The encoded protein is CASSHQIQRVGYEQYF.

A single count supports this clone. The chain uses TRBV19 and TRBJ1-4; TRBD1 aligns across 8 bases. The CDR3 has 15 amino acids. V lost 1 base and J lost 5; bases outside the gene matches: 3. The germline V gene has CDR1 LNHDA and CDR2 SQIVND (reference sequence). DNA for the CDR3: TGTGCCAGTAGTATAGGATGGACAGGGAATGAAAAACTGTTTTTT. The encoded protein is CASSIGWTGNEKLFF.

The gene calls are TRBV7-9 and TRBJ1-4, with 9 bases fitting TRBD1. Trimming at V came to 6 bases and at J to 5 bases, leaving 4 bases not matched to a gene. The germline V gene encodes CDR1 SEHNR and CDR2 FQNEAQ (reference sequence). The CDR3 totals 14 residues. The CDR3 loop is CASRPGTGNEKLFF. In DNA, the CDR3 is TGTGCCAGCAGGCCCGGGACAGGGAATGAAAAACTGTTTTTT. The full variable domain, completed using reference TRBV7-9 and TRBJ1-4, is DTGVSQNPRHKITKRGQNVTFRCDPISEHNRLYWYRQTLGQGPEFLTYFQNEAQLEKSRLLSDRFSAERPKGSFSTLEIQRTEQGDSAMYLCASRPGTGNEKLFFGSGTQLSVL.

The J gene is TRBJ2-3, the V gene TRBV6-1; 8 bases map to TRBD1. V was clipped by 4 bases and J by 5 bases; unmatched bases: 8. Germline V CDR1 and CDR2: MNHNS, SASEGT. The CDR3 runs to 15 residues. The CDR3 sequence is CASSGWQGAQDTQYF. Here the CDR3 DNA reads TGTGCCAGCAGTGGTTGGCAGGGGGCCCAAGATACGCAGTATTTT.

The chain has TRBV14 and TRBJ2-1, with a weak D call TRBD2 (5 bases). V was clipped by 1 base and J by 1 base, with 23 bases between them. The CDR3 is made up of 20 amino acids. Germline-derived CDR1 and CDR2 are SGHDN and FVKESK. The CDR3 region is CASSQGVIRNVLESYNEQFF. Here the CDR3 DNA reads TGTGCCAGCAGCCAAGGTGTGATCCGGAATGTACTAGAGTCCTACAATGAGCAGTTCTTC.

This clone was recorded once. This chain links TRBV9 with TRBJ1-1; no firm D call. Germline lookup yields CDR1 SGDLS and CDR2 YYNGEE. The CDR3 spans 14 residues. Trimming removed 3 bases from V and 0 bases from J, with 9 bases in between. CDR3 bases: TGTGCCAGCAGCGAGGTCCCCATGAACACTGAAGCTTTCTTT. This sequence encodes CASSEVPMNTEAFF.

CDR3 loop: CASSYLAGDAYNEQFF. The DNA of the CDR3 is TGTGCCAGCAGCTATCTAGCGGGAGACGCCTACAATGAGCAGTTCTTC. This chain joins TRBV7-3 and TRBJ2-1, with 10 bases identical to TRBD2. The CDR3 is 16 residues long. Germline V CDR1 and CDR2: SGHTA, FQGTGA. The V segment lost 4 bases and the J segment 2 bases; nucleotides outside the gene matches: 5. The full variable domain, with the rest looked up from reference TRBV7-3 and TRBJ2-1, is GAGVSQTPSNKVTEKGKYVELRCDPISGHTALYWYRQSLGQGPEFLIYFQGTGAADDSGLPNDRFFAVRPEGSVSTLKIQRTERGDSAVYLCASSYLAGDAYNEQFFGPGTRLTVL.

V usage is TRBV6-6 and J usage is TRBJ2-7, with 7 bases matching TRBD1. The CDR3 is 13 amino acids. With 6 bases clipped from V and 2 bases from J, the junction kept 4 bases outside the gene matches. Germline V gene data show CDR1 as MNHNY and CDR2 as SVGAGI (reference sequence). The CDR3 here is CASRNDRAYEQYF. CDR3 DNA: TGTGCCAGCAGAAACGACAGGGCCTACGAGCAGTACTTC.

This sequence joins TRBV2 and TRBJ1-2; D possibly corresponds to TRBD1 (5 bases). Per the germline V gene, CDR1 is SNHLY and CDR2 is FYNNEI. Trimming left V 4 bases short and J 5 bases short, with 5 bases between. The CDR3 has 11 amino acids. The CDR3 loop is CASSAGYGYTF. The CDR3 DNA follows: TGTGCCAGCAGTGCAGGGTATGGCTACACCTTC. The variable domain in full, with the rest retrieved from reference TRBV2 and TRBJ1-2, is EPEVTQTPSHQVTQMGQEVILRCVPISNHLYFYWYRQILGQKVEFLVSFYNNEISEKSEIFDDQFSVERPDGSNFTLKIRSTKLEDSAMYFCASSAGYGYTFGSGTRLTVV.

This chain connects TRBV7-2 to TRBJ1-3; no definite D call. V dropped 0 bases and J dropped 1 base, with 10 bases sitting between them. Germline CDR1 SGHTA, CDR2 FQGNSA. The CDR3 is 16 amino acids. The CDR3 nucleotides are TGTGCCAGCAGCTTAGCGCGGGCCAGATCTGGAAACACCATATATTTT. It is translated as CASSLARARSGNTIYF.

This chain joins TRBV11-2 and TRBJ2-5, with D possibly TRBD2 on 5 matching bases. Germline values: CDR1 SGHAT, CDR2 FQNNGV. The CDR3 loop spans 15 amino acids. Trimming removed 2 bases from V and 2 bases from J, with 12 bases in between. The CDR3 DNA reads TGTGCCAGCAGCTTACGCGGACTCGAGCAAGAGACCCAGTACTTC. This sequence encodes CASSLRGLEQETQYF.

The genes are TRBV28 and TRBJ1-2; possibly TRBD1 for D (5 bases). This CDR3 spans 15 amino acids. Germline CDR1 reads MDHEN; CDR2 reads SYDVKM. Trimming removed 7 bases from V and 4 bases from J, with 19 bases in between. CDR3 in amino acids: CASIPSPRASYGYTF. In DNA form, the CDR3 reads TGTGCCAGCATTCCCTCCCCCAGGGCTAGCTATGGCTACACCTTC.

This chain uses TRBV4-1 with TRBJ2-7; D possibly uses TRBD1 or TRBD2 (7 bases each). CDR1 and CDR2 (germline): MGHRA, YSYEKL. Trimming removed 1 base at V and 2 bases at J, with 24 bases between. This CDR3 is built from 19 residues. The CDR3 sequence is CASSQGLVQAGQYPYEQYF. The CDR3 nucleotides read TGCGCCAGCAGCCAAGGACTGGTTCAAGCGGGACAGTACCCCTACGAGCAGTACTTC.